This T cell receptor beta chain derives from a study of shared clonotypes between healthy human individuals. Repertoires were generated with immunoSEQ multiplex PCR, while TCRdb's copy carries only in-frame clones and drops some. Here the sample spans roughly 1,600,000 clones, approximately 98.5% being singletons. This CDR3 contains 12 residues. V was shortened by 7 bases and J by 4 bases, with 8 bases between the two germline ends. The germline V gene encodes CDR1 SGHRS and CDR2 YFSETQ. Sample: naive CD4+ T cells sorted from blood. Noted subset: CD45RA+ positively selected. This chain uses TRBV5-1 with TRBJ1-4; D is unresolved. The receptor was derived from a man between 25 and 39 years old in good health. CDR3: CASRVSNEKLFF. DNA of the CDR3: TGCGCCAGCCGGGTCAGTAATGAAAAACTGTTTTTT.